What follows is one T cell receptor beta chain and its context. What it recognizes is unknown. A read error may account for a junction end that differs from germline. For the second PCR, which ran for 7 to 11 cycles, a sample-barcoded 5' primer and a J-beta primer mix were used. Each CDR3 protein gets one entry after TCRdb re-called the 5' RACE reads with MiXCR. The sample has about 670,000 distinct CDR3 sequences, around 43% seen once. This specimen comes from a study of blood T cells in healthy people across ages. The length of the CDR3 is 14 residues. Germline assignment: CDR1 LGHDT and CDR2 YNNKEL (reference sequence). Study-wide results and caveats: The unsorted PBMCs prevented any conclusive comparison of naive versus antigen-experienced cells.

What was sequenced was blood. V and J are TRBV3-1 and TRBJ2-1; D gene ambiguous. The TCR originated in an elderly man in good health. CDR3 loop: CTSSQDLGSNEQFF. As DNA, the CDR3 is TGTACCAGCAGCCAAGATCTGGGAAGCAATGAGCAGTTCTTC.